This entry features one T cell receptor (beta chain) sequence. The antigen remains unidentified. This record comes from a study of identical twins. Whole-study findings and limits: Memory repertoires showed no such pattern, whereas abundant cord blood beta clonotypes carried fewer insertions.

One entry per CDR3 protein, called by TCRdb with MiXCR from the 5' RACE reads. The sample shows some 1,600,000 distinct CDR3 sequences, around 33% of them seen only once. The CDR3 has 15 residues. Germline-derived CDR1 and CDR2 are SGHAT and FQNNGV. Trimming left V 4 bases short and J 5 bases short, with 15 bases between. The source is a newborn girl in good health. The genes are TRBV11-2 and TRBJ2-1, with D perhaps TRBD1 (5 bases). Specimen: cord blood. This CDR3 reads CASSSFPGIDNEQFF. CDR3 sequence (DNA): TGTGCCAGCAGCTCCTTCCCAGGGATAGACAATGAGCAGTTCTTC.